This record concerns one TCR beta chain sequence. These data belong to a study of blood T cell repertoires in COVID-19. V lost 5 bases and J 2 bases, leaving 8 bases between the germline ends. This CDR3 contains 13 residues. Germline-derived CDR1 and CDR2 are KGHDR and SFDVKD. Under the authors' procedure: Nucleated cell counts were estimated from reference gene primer amplification. Measured with immunoSEQ multiplex PCR; TCRdb has only the in-frame clones, and not every one. V and J calls and clone size are copied from that table; D and trimming were computed from the DNA. The table shows 140,000 to 150,000 clones, with 84% occurring only once.

The V gene is TRBV24-1, the J gene TRBJ1-2; D is uncertain. The specimen sequenced was peripheral blood. This TCR derives from a man in his sixties with active or convalescent COVID-19. CDR3 sequence: CATSGTDNYGYTF. The CDR3 nucleotides read TGTGCCACCAGTGGTACAGACAACTATGGCTACACCTTC.